The entry below gives a single TCR beta chain sequence along with its context. The specificity of this receptor is unknown. Per-base quality was not reported, and no clone a single base away is much larger than it. The sample is drawn from a study of T cell responses to AZD1222 COVID-19 vaccine (dated by TCRdb to the early 2020s). Turning to the overall study: Because spike-specific TCR depth and breadth did not differ between the two schedules, AZD1222 recipients who got a second dose at roughly 4 weeks were pooled with those who got a second dose at roughly 12 weeks. TCR sequencing covered some 250 trial participants: 207 given two doses of AZD1222 and 26 given two doses of MenACWY control vaccine. Trial participants were enrolled into age subgroups of 18-55, 56-69 and 70-plus years, which contained around 140, 26 and 57 TCR-sequenced participants, respectively.

What the work shows at the level of the full study, not this receptor alone: Conclusions about previously exposed vaccinees are limited because only a handful of AZD1222 recipients were SARS-CoV-2 seropositive at baseline. In the small 56-69-year group, the increase in depth fell short of significance, most likely because of low power. The whole spike protein was spanned by vaccine-associated CD4 TCRs, and dominant responses were seen in regions 160-218 and 743-854. Participants were mostly white British, with more females than males. The authors suggested clonal diversity may have been underestimated. Spike-specific TCR breadth and depth rose significantly after two AZD1222 doses compared with day 0 and with MenACWY recipients. Reportedly, almost half of the unique spike-specific TCRs recognized epitopes lying outside the regions that are mutated in the B.1.351 and B.1.1.7 variants. No day 14 peak-response samples were available, so repertoires were characterized only after the peak T cell response.

From the cysteine up to the phenylalanine, the CDR3 has a length of 12 residues. The only DNA kept is the CDR3, 36 bases in frame from the first base. V gives up 7 bases and J gives up 1 base, and the segment between their germline ends measures 8 bases. Looking up the germline V gene yields CDR1 SNHLY and CDR2 FYNNEI. This sample's time point label indicates: baseline before first vaccination. The vaccinee samples were drawn from two UK trials, COV001 and COV002, one of which was a single-blind randomized controlled phase 2/3 trial testing AZD1222 (ChAdOx1 nCoV-19) in healthy adults. Trial participant PBMC samples were collected at day 0 and day 28 after the second dose for TCRbeta chain sequencing. The CDR3 regions of human TCRbeta chains were analyzed by immunosequencing. The authors' analysis ran thus. Repertoire TCRs were checked for matches against a reference library of SARS-CoV-2-specific TCRs that had been generated using the MIRA antigen-specificity platform. Breadth was defined as the fraction of unique TCRs that were SARS-CoV-2-associated. Depth was defined as the fraction of total T cells that were SARS-CoV-2-associated. Using the MIRA data, every spike-specific TCR was mapped to the spike region that the TCR reacted to and assigned to either a CD4 or a CD8 class. Log10-transformed breadth and depth values were compared by one-way ANOVA with Sidak's multiple comparisons tests. TCRdb retrieved this table from immuneACCESS and kept in-frame rearrangements only. Not all clones are present; in checked studies, unresolved V genes account for under half, and no reason is known for the remainder. D and trimming were read from the DNA, whereas the V and J calls and clone size are those reported in that table. The sample has about 190,000 clones on record, approximately 91% of them singletons. The ten largest make up roughly 0.99% of the sample.

The sequencing here drew on peripheral blood, taken on day 0 of AZD1222 vaccination. This clonotype was obtained from an adult in good health. The chain was built from TRBV2 and TRBJ2-7; no D gene is confidently identified. The DNA sequence follows: TGTGCCAGCACTTTGTCTTCCTACGAGCAGTACTTC. Translated, this is CASTLSSYEQYF.